One T cell receptor (beta chain) is described in this entry. Its cognate antigen is unknown. The sample comes from a study of cytomegalovirus exposure and HLA in healthy donors. Points from the study as a whole: Later, an analysis found that common viral pathogens appeared to be linked with several of the most significant clusters.

This CDR3 is built from 14 residues. In germline, CDR1 is MNHEY, CDR2 SVGAGI. V lost 8 bases to trimming and J lost 6 bases, with 18 bases between them. PCR amplification relied on 60 Vbeta primers (plus 13 Jbeta primers). Profiled with immunoSEQ multiplex PCR; TCRdb holds only in-frame clones, not every one. The sample carries about 200,000 clones, about 85% recorded once. Sequenced sample: PBMCs. The TCR originated in a male donor in good health and CMV-seropositive. The rearrangement uses TRBV6-5 and TRBJ2-3; D call uncertain. CDR3 sequence: CASPPPLSVDTQYF. For the CDR3, the DNA is TGTGCCAGCCCCCCGCCGTTGTCGGTTGATACGCAGTATTTT.